The clone carrying this T cell receptor (beta chain) was detected many times. This record comes from a study of blood T cells in healthy people across ages. A sample-barcoded 5' primer and a J-beta primer mix were used in a second PCR of roughly 6 to 12 cycles. TCRdb recomputed calls from the 5' RACE reads with MiXCR, one row per CDR3 protein. Of 850,000 to 950,000 distinct CDR3 sequences in the sample, 29% were seen once. CDR3 size: 16 residues. The V gene's germline CDR1 is SEHNR and CDR2 FQNEAQ (reference sequence). Trimming stripped 5 bases from V and 0 bases from J, with 15 bases between. V is TRBV7-9 and J is TRBJ2-3; D possibly corresponds to TRBD1 (6 bases). The sample was blood. This sequence was found in a woman older than 75 in good health. CDR3 in DNA: TGTGCCAGCAGCCGCCCCGGGACACTCAGCACAGATACGCAGTATTTT. The encoded protein is CASSRPGTLSTDTQYF. The full variable domain, completed using reference TRBV7-9 and TRBJ2-3, is DTGVSQNPRHKITKRGQNVTFRCDPISEHNRLYWYRQTLGQGPEFLTYFQNEAQLEKSRLLSDRFSAERPKGSFSTLEIQRTEQGDSAMYLCASSRPGTLSTDTQYFGPGTRLTVL.